A single sample gave rise to the 25 T cell receptor beta chains below, sequenced in a study of CD8+ T cells in alopecia areata. Isolated RNA was reverse transcribed into cDNA used as the sequencing template. Measured with immunoSEQ multiplex PCR; TCRdb has only the in-frame clones, and not every one. The sample contains some 210,000 clones, approximately 61% of which appear only once. Here the sequenced sample was CD4+ T cells sorted from blood, taken at week 0. These receptors were taken from a human donor with alopecia areata.

V and J are TRBV6-1 and TRBJ2-3, with TRBD2 matching 9 bases. Germline V gene sequence: CDR1 MNHNS, CDR2 SASEGT. V was clipped by 7 bases and J by 5 bases; unmatched bases: 10. The CDR3 contains 15 residues. The CDR3 bases are TGTGCCAGCACCTTAAGCGGGGGGCATGGAGATACGCAGTATTTT. Protein sequence: CASTLSGGHGDTQYF.

This chain links TRBV6-5 with TRBJ2-3; possibly TRBD1 for D (5 bases). This CDR3 is built from 15 residues. Trimming removed 6 bases from V and 0 bases from J, with 13 bases in between. Germline loops: CDR1 MNHEY, CDR2 SVGAGI. The CDR3 DNA is TGTGCCAGCAGCCCCGACAGCCCGAGCACAGATACGCAGTATTTT. Translated: CASSPDSPSTDTQYF.

The chain is built from TRBV25-1 and TRBJ2-7; TRBD1 or TRBD2 may be the D gene (5 bases each). Looked up from germline, CDR1 is MGHDK and CDR2 is SYGVNS. Trimming cost V 3 bases and J 4 bases, with 19 bases left between them. The length of the CDR3 is 16 residues. The CDR3 spells CASSDESGPGQYEQYF. Here the CDR3 DNA reads TGTGCCAGCAGTGATGAATCGGGGCCGGGCCAGTACGAGCAGTACTTC.

The V gene is TRBV5-6, the J gene TRBJ1-1; D unresolved. CDR1 is SGHDT, CDR2 YYEEEE, per germline. V lost 4 bases, J lost 2 bases, and 24 bases lay in between. The CDR3 runs to 18 residues. The CDR3 spells CASSPPQTTSSPNTEAFF. Written as DNA, the CDR3 is TGTGCCAGCAGCCCGCCCCAGACAACCAGTAGTCCCAACACTGAAGCTTTCTTT.

This clone was recorded a few times. The sample has other DNA sequences that encode this CDR3 too. The V gene is TRBV30, the J gene TRBJ1-1; no definite D call. V lost 0 bases, J lost 2 bases, and 10 bases lay in between. The CDR3 has 14 residues. Germline V gene data show CDR1 as GTSNPN and CDR2 as SVGIG (reference sequence). CDR3 protein: CAWSVGRGNTEAFF. CDR3 nucleotides: TGTGCCTGGAGTGTCGGCCGGGGAAACACTGAAGCTTTCTTT. The full variable domain, in which reference TRBV30 and TRBJ1-1 provide the parts outside the CDR3, is SQTIHQWPATLVQPVGSPLSLECTVEGTSNPNLYWYRQAAGRGLQLLFYSVGIGQISSEVPQNLSASRPQDRQFILSSKKLLLSDSGFYLCAWSVGRGNTEAFFGQGTRLTVV.

The chain recombines TRBV15 with TRBJ2-1, with TRBD2 matching over 7 bases. V lost 0 bases to trimming and J lost 0 bases; unmatched junction nucleotides: 2. The germline CDR1 and CDR2 sequences are LNHNV and YYDKDF (reference sequence). This CDR3 spans 16 amino acids. The CDR3 DNA sequence: TGTGCCACCAGCAGAGATGGCGGGAGCTCCTACAATGAGCAGTTCTTC. Its protein product is CATSRDGGSSYNEQFF.

This clone was counted only a few times. V usage is TRBV7-9 and J usage is TRBJ1-5; unclear D gene. CDR3 size: 12 residues. V lost 1 base, J lost 6 bases, and 4 bases lay in between. CDR1 is SEHNR and CDR2 is FQNEAQ in the germline V gene (reference sequence). The CDR3 DNA is TGTGCCAGCAGCTTAGGGGGTCAGCCCCAGCATTTT. This gives the protein CASSLGGQPQHF.

V and J are TRBV30 and TRBJ2-1; D is uncertain. Per the germline V gene, CDR1 is GTSNPN and CDR2 is SVGIG (reference sequence). Trimming left V 0 bases short and J 10 bases short, with 10 bases between. The CDR3 extends over 12 amino acids. The CDR3 nucleotides read TGTGCCTGGAGTGTGCAAGAGCGCGAGCAGTTCTTC. Its protein is CAWSVQEREQFF.

Turning to this clone: Since a much larger clone is just one base distant, this may be a read error. The genes are TRBV25-1 and TRBJ2-3; D might be TRBD1 (6 bases). The germline gives CDR1 MGHDK, CDR2 SYGVNS. This CDR3 is 13 amino acids long. The V end lost 4 bases, the J end lost 4 bases, and 9 bases lay between the germline ends. This CDR3 is CASSATGPDTQYF. CDR3 in DNA: TGTGCCAGCAGTGCAACAGGGCCAGATACGCAGTATTTT. Full variable domain (rest looked up from reference TRBV25-1 and TRBJ2-3): EADIYQTPRYLVIGTGKKITLECSQTMGHDKMYWYQQDPGMELHLIHYSYGVNSTEKGDLSSESTVSRIRTEHFPLTLESARPSHTSQYLCASSATGPDTQYFGPGTRLTVL.

The chain recombines TRBV4-1 with TRBJ2-5, with 10 bases aligning to TRBD2. CDR1 is MGHRA and CDR2 is YSYEKL in the germline V gene. Losses at the gene ends were 1 base for V and 5 bases for J; bases not matched to a gene: 7. This CDR3 spans 16 amino acids. CDR3 amino acids: CASSQGLAGVWETQYF. CDR3 sequence (DNA): TGCGCCAGCAGCCAAGGGCTAGCGGGAGTGTGGGAGACCCAGTACTTC.

This clone has a handful of counts. V and J are TRBV4-1 and TRBJ2-2; tentatively, D is TRBD2 (5 bases). The CDR3 is made up of 15 amino acids. Trimming removed 0 bases at V and 5 bases at J, with 10 bases between. Germline CDR1 reads MGHRA; CDR2 reads YSYEKL. CDR3 sequence: CASSQDRGATGELFF. As DNA, the CDR3 is TGCGCCAGCAGCCAAGATCGGGGTGCGACCGGGGAGCTGTTTTTT.

This clone was counted between two and nine times. The chain has TRBV5-6 and TRBJ2-6; unclear D gene. V was clipped by 4 bases and J by 0 bases, with 8 bases between them. CDR3 size: 15 residues. Germline V gene sequence: CDR1 SGHDT, CDR2 YYEEEE. The CDR3 DNA reads as TGTGCCAGCAGCCCCTGGACCTCTGGGGCCAACGTCCTGACTTTC. This codes for CASSPWTSGANVLTF.

The gene calls are TRBV14 and TRBJ2-1; the D gene is possibly TRBD1 (6 bases). Deletions cut 4 bases from V and 4 bases from J, with 14 bases between. CDR3 length: 15 amino acids. The germline V gene encodes CDR1 SGHDN and CDR2 FVKESK. CDR3 in amino acids: CASSPYRDKYNEQFF. The CDR3 coding sequence is TGTGCCAGCAGCCCTTATCGGGACAAATACAATGAGCAGTTCTTC.

The chain uses TRBV25-1 and TRBJ1-2; TRBD1 matches 8 bases. The CDR3 is 14 amino acids. V lost 4 bases to trimming and J lost 3 bases; unmatched junction nucleotides: 4. Per germline, CDR1 MGHDK and CDR2 SYGVNS. The CDR3 DNA sequence: TGTGCCAGCAGTGTTGACAGGGGAGACTATGGCTACACCTTC. The encoded protein is CASSVDRGDYGYTF.

This sequence joins TRBV7-9 and TRBJ1-2; D is uncertain. CDR3 length: 12 amino acids. CDR1 is SEHNR and CDR2 is FQNEAQ in the germline V gene (reference sequence). V dropped 1 base and J dropped 8 bases, with 8 bases sitting between them. The CDR3: CASSLEQTGYTF. The CDR3 DNA sequence: TGTGCCAGCAGCTTAGAACAGACCGGCTACACCTTC.

The CDR3 DNA reads as TGTGCCTGGAGTGTAGGATTCGAGCAGTTCTTC. Translated, it gives CAWSVGFEQFF. The genes are TRBV30 and TRBJ2-1; D unresolved. Between the trimmed V and J ends, which lost 0 bases and 10 bases, there was a span of 7 bases. The germline gives CDR1 GTSNPN, CDR2 SVGIG (reference sequence). The CDR3 loop spans 11 amino acids.

Concerning this clone itself: Other nucleotide sequences in the sample specify the same CDR3. This sequence joins TRBV6-1 and TRBJ1-2; no clear D. This CDR3 has 14 amino acids. Germline CDR1 reads MNHNS; CDR2 reads SASEGT. V was shortened by 1 base and J by 4 bases, with 10 bases between the two germline ends. CDR3 region: CASSEEGDTYGYTF. The CDR3 DNA follows: TGTGCCAGCAGTGAAGAGGGTGACACCTATGGCTACACCTTC.

The chain carries TRBV6-1 and TRBJ1-2, with 12 bases fitting TRBD1. CDR1 and CDR2 from the germline V gene are MNHNS and SASEGT. V lost 5 bases and J lost 7; bases outside the gene matches: 2. The CDR3 length is 13 residues. CDR3 coding DNA: TGTGCCAGCAGTCCGGGACAGGGGGCTGGCTACACCTTC. It translates to CASSPGQGAGYTF.

The chain employs TRBV23-1 and TRBJ1-1; D is unresolved. Being an ORF, TRBV23-1 has a function that is uncertain. Trimming pared 3 bases from V and 1 base from J, leaving 21 bases between. The CDR3 is made up of 18 amino acids. The CDR3 region is CASSHRGAEKTGNTEAFF. CDR3 bases: TGCGCCAGCAGTCACCGGGGTGCGGAAAAAACTGGGAACACTGAAGCTTTCTTT.

The table lists this clone with a few counts. V is TRBV23-1 and J is TRBJ1-5; D is unresolved. TRBV23-1 is classed as an ORF, of uncertain function. Trimming removed 2 bases from V and 0 bases from J, with 8 bases in between. The CDR3 totals 15 residues. The CDR3 sequence is CASSQETYSNQPQHF. The CDR3 region has the DNA TGCGCCAGCAGTCAAGAGACTTATAGCAATCAGCCCCAGCATTTT.

The V call is TRBV7-8, the J call TRBJ2-2; possibly TRBD1 for D (5 bases). CDR3 length: 15 residues. In germline, CDR1 is SGHVS, CDR2 FQNEAQ. Trimming removed 6 bases from V and 7 bases from J, with 18 bases in between. The CDR3 nucleotides are TGTGCCAGCAGAGGAGACGGATTTAGGGGCGGGGAGCTGTTTTTT. This sequence encodes CASRGDGFRGGELFF.

The chain carries TRBV9 and TRBJ2-1, with D possibly matching TRBD1 (6 bases). The CDR3 length is 17 residues. Looked up from germline, CDR1 is SGDLS and CDR2 is YYNGEE. Trimming cost V 2 bases and J 6 bases, with 21 bases left between them. The CDR3 loop is CASSVASPWGLVNEQFF. CDR3 nucleotides: TGTGCCAGCAGCGTGGCAAGCCCGTGGGGGCTCGTCAATGAGCAGTTCTTC.

This sequence joins TRBV29-1 and TRBJ2-3; D not resolved. Germline V gene lookup returns CDR1 SQVTM and CDR2 ANQGSEA. The CDR3 runs to 13 residues. V lost 4 bases and J 8 bases, leaving 16 bases between the germline ends. CDR3 sequence (DNA): TGCAGCGTTGGAACCCGGGCCTCTGGTACGCAGTATTTT. This sequence encodes CSVGTRASGTQYF.

The chain recombines TRBV5-6 with TRBJ2-7; 8 bases are a match to TRBD1. The V gene's germline CDR1 is SGHDT and CDR2 YYEEEE. The length of the CDR3 is 15 residues. V lost 4 bases to trimming and J lost 11 bases; unmatched junction nucleotides: 17. The CDR3 loop reads CASSPGQGLPPWEYF. In DNA, the CDR3 is TGTGCCAGCAGCCCCGGACAGGGCCTCCCCCCGTGGGAGTACTTC.

The J gene is TRBJ2-3, the V gene TRBV23-1; D is unclear. TRBV23-1 is flagged as an ORF with uncertain function. The CDR3 runs to 11 residues. V was clipped by 8 bases and J by 9 bases, with 12 bases between them. CDR3 nucleotides: TGCGCCAGCGAAATCACGAGGACGCAGTATTTT. It codes for CASEITRTQYF.